The 5 T cell receptor beta chains given below trace back to one sample, sequenced in a study of blood T cell repertoires in COVID-19. Profiling relied on immunoSEQ multiplex PCR, and the TCRdb table lists in-frame clones only, not all of them. There are roughly 150,000 clones in the sample; roughly 78% occur only once, and roughly 15% lies in the top ten. The sample taken for sequencing was peripheral blood. These receptor sequences come from a human donor with acute or convalescent COVID-19. The donor label of this sample is uncertain.

The CDR3 DNA follows: TGTGCCAGCAGCGTAGGGACAGGGATTGGAAACACCATATATTTT. Amino acid sequence: CASSVGTGIGNTIYF. V usage is TRBV9 and J usage is TRBJ1-3, with 8 bases lining up with TRBD1. Trimming cost V 0 bases and J 3 bases; bases outside gene matches: 2. Per the germline V gene, CDR1 is SGDLS and CDR2 is YYNGEE. The CDR3 is made up of 15 amino acids.

V usage is TRBV30 and J usage is TRBJ2-7, with D uncertain. V gave up 1 base and J gave up 1 base, with 5 bases separating them. There are 12 residues in the CDR3. Germline CDR1 is GTSNPN and CDR2 is SVGIG (reference sequence). The CDR3 region is CAWSGQSYEQYF. The DNA of the CDR3 is TGTGCCTGGAGTGGGCAGTCCTACGAGCAGTACTTC.

The chain couples TRBV2 to TRBJ1-3; TRBD1 agrees at 8 bases. CDR1 is SNHLY and CDR2 is FYNNEI in the germline V gene. With 4 bases clipped from V and 4 bases from J, the junction kept 6 bases outside the gene matches. This CDR3 region has 15 residues. In DNA form, the CDR3 reads TGTGCCAGCAGTGGGGACAGGACTACCGGAAACACCATATATTTT. Residues: CASSGDRTTGNTIYF. The whole variable domain, filled in from reference TRBV2 and TRBJ1-3, reads EPEVTQTPSHQVTQMGQEVILRCVPISNHLYFYWYRQILGQKVEFLVSFYNNEISEKSEIFDDQFSVERPDGSNFTLKIRSTKLEDSAMYFCASSGDRTTGNTIYFGEGSWLTVV.

This clone has just one count. The chain carries TRBV7-8 and TRBJ2-1; D possibly corresponds to TRBD1 (6 bases). Trimming shortened V by 4 bases and J by 4 bases, and 14 bases separated the two germline ends. CDR1 and CDR2 from the germline V gene are SGHVS and FQNEAQ. The CDR3 consists of 15 residues. The CDR3 DNA follows: TGTGCCAGCAGCTCCGGACAGCGAAGTTACAATGAGCAGTTCTTC. Translated: CASSSGQRSYNEQFF.

The rearrangement uses TRBV7-2 and TRBJ2-7, with D possibly TRBD2 on 6 matching bases. CDR1 is SGHTA and CDR2 is FQGNSA in the germline V gene. With 1 base removed from V and 2 bases from J, the gap between germline ends came to 9 bases. The CDR3 is made up of 14 amino acids. CDR3 DNA sequence: TGTGCCAGCAGCTTAGGGCGGGGAGCCTACGAGCAGTACTTC. This codes for CASSLGRGAYEQYF.